This record concerns one T cell receptor (beta chain) sequence. This specimen comes from a study of shared clonotypes between healthy human individuals. TCRdb's copy holds only in-frame clones and misses some; the assay was immunoSEQ multiplex PCR. Among over a million clones listed, 97% to 99% were seen once. The CDR3 extends over 16 amino acids. Germline CDR1 is SGHRS and CDR2 is YFSETQ. V lost 3 bases and J 2 bases, leaving 14 bases between the germline ends. Sequenced: naive CD4+ T cells sorted from blood. Subset denoted: CD45RA+ positively selected. This TCR was recovered from a young man in good health. The V gene is TRBV5-1, the J gene TRBJ2-2; unclear D gene. As DNA, the CDR3 is TGCGCCAGCAGCTCGAGCCCTACCCGAAACACCGGGGAGCTGTTTTTT. It specifies CASSSSPTRNTGELFF.